These 17 T cell receptor beta chains share one sample of origin, sequenced in a study of T-cell reconstitution after alpha-beta-depleted transplantation in children. Preparation of the TCRbeta library involved a method that used unique molecular identifiers. TCRdb processed the PCR reads anew with MiXCR; each CDR3 protein has one entry. The table lists 200,000 or so distinct CDR3 sequences, around 5.9% of them singletons, with just over 4.5% in the top ten. Here the sequenced sample was PBMCs, taken before TCRalphabeta/CD19-depleted stem cell transplant. The receptors derive from a girl less than two years old with combined immunodeficiency, due to receive a stem cell transplant.

About this clonotype: Just one base apart from a much larger clone, this may be a read error. This is likely a read error, given that the CDR3 carries no conserved phenylalanine or tryptophan at its end. The rearrangement uses TRBV7-3 and TRBJ1-1, with D tentatively TRBD1 (5 bases). The CDR3 runs 16 residues. Germline V lookup: CDR1 SGHTA, CDR2 FQGTGA. V was shortened by 4 bases and J by 0 bases, with 15 bases between the two germline ends. Here the CDR3 DNA reads TGTGCCAGCAGCTCCGGGGGACGGTTAATGAACACTGAAGCTTTCTGT. It translates to CASSSGGRLMNTEAFC.

There are many counts of this clonotype. This chain joins TRBV12-3 or TRBV12-4 and TRBJ2-5; D may be TRBD1 or TRBD2 (6 bases each). V lost 5 bases to trimming and J lost 5 bases, with 15 bases between them. CDR3 length: 14 amino acids. The DNA for the CDR3 is TGTGCCAGCAGTCCCTTGCCCGGGGGCGAGACCCAGTACTTC. It is translated as CASSPLPGGETQYF.

This clonotype has a count of ten or more. V usage is TRBV7-9 and J usage is TRBJ2-3; 9 positions match TRBD1. There are 16 residues in the CDR3. V dropped 5 bases and J dropped 5; count of bases not matched to a gene: 11. Germline V CDR1 and CDR2: SEHNR, FQNEAQ (reference sequence). The CDR3, as DNA: TGTGCCAGCAGCCCCAGACAGGGGGAGTTTAGAGATACGCAGTATTTT. The encoded protein is CASSPRQGEFRDTQYF.

There are many counts of this clonotype. This CDR3 reads CASSFNRDGAYEQYF. CDR3 nucleotide sequence: TGCGCCAGCAGCTTCAACCGGGACGGAGCCTACGAGCAGTACTTC. V gene TRBV5-1 combines with J gene TRBJ2-7; the D gene could be TRBD1 or TRBD2 (5 bases each). The CDR3 contains 15 residues. In germline, CDR1 is SGHRS, CDR2 YFSETQ. With 2 bases removed from V and 2 bases from J, the gap between germline ends came to 14 bases.

The rearrangement uses TRBV4-1 and TRBJ2-1; maybe TRBD2 (5 bases). Deletions cut 1 base from V and 9 bases from J, with 19 bases between. This CDR3 region has 16 residues. Germline CDR1 is MGHRA and CDR2 is YSYEKL. In DNA, the CDR3 is TGCGCCAGCAGCCAAGGCCTGCGCAGGCGGGCGGCTGAGCAGTTCTTC. The encoded protein is CASSQGLRRRAAEQFF.

This clonotype was seen many times. V and J are TRBV29-1 and TRBJ1-1; D remains unclear. Trimming cost V 1 base and J 7 bases, with 4 bases left between them. CDR1 SQVTM and CDR2 ANQGSEA come from the germline V gene. CDR3 length: 10 residues. This CDR3 reads CSVEGIEAFF. In DNA form, the CDR3 reads TGCAGCGTTGAAGGAATTGAAGCTTTCTTT. The full variable domain, rest sourced from reference TRBV29-1 and TRBJ1-1, is SAVISQKPSRDICQRGTSLTIQCQVDSQVTMMFWYRQQPGQSLTLIATANQGSEATYESGFVIDKFPISRPNLTFSTLTVSNMSPEDSSIYLCSVEGIEAFFGQGTRLTVV.

This clonotype was counted at least ten times. The rearrangement uses TRBV24-1 and TRBJ1-5, with D tentatively TRBD1 (5 bases). The V gene's germline CDR1 is KGHDR and CDR2 SFDVKD. V lost 12 bases and J lost 5, with 16 bases in between. The CDR3 covers 13 residues. CDR3 sequence (DNA): TGTGCCCTGCCCCTTTCCAGGGATCAGCCCCAGCATTTT. This gives the protein CALPLSRDQPQHF.

At least ten counts were recorded for this clonotype. The chain couples TRBV15 to TRBJ2-3; 8 bases agree with TRBD2. This CDR3 has 15 amino acids. The V and J ends lost 1 base and 1 base, in that order; junction bases with no gene match: 1. CDR1 is LNHNV, CDR2 YYDKDF, per germline (reference sequence). The CDR3 is CATSRALAGTDTQYF. For the CDR3, the DNA is TGTGCCACCAGCAGAGCACTAGCGGGCACAGATACGCAGTATTTT.

This clonotype showed up many times. The V and J genes are TRBV12-3 or TRBV12-4 and TRBJ2-3, with a possible D match to TRBD2 (6 bases). Trimming left V 7 bases short and J 1 base short, with 15 bases between. The CDR3 runs 15 residues. This CDR3 reads CASIRTSSGTDTQYF. In DNA form, the CDR3 reads TGTGCCAGCATCAGAACTAGCTCCGGCACAGATACGCAGTATTTT.

At least ten counts were recorded for this clonotype. This chain uses TRBV7-9 with TRBJ2-5; D unclear. Per the germline V gene, CDR1 is SEHNR and CDR2 is FQNEAQ (reference sequence). V shed 2 bases and J shed 3 bases, with 7 bases lying between them. CDR3 size: 13 residues. The CDR3, as DNA: TGTGCCAGCAGCTTATCGTTGAAAGAGACCCAGTACTTC. It translates to CASSLSLKETQYF. Using reference TRBV7-9 and TRBJ2-5 for the parts outside the CDR3, the full variable domain is DTGVSQNPRHKITKRGQNVTFRCDPISEHNRLYWYRQTLGQGPEFLTYFQNEAQLEKSRLLSDRFSAERPKGSFSTLEIQRTEQGDSAMYLCASSLSLKETQYFGPGTRLLVL.

The chain is built from TRBV28 and TRBJ2-7; D tentatively reads TRBD1 or TRBD2 (5 bases each). The V gene's germline CDR1 is MDHEN and CDR2 SYDVKM. The CDR3 runs to 16 residues. V lost 2 bases to trimming and J lost 2 bases, with 16 bases between them. As DNA, the CDR3 is TGTGCCAGCAGTTTAAGTATTGGGACGCGGGCCTACGAGCAGTACTTC. This sequence encodes CASSLSIGTRAYEQYF.

This clonotype was seen ten or more times. The chain employs TRBV7-9 and TRBJ2-7, with D possibly TRBD2 on 6 matching bases. The germline V and J ends were trimmed by 1 base and 2 bases, with 12 bases remaining between them. Germline lookup yields CDR1 SEHNR and CDR2 FQNEAQ (reference sequence). CDR3 length equals 15 residues. The CDR3: CASSLDGSGPYEQYF. The DNA of the CDR3 is TGTGCCAGCAGCTTAGATGGTAGCGGTCCCTACGAGCAGTACTTC.

This clonotype was seen at least ten times. This sequence joins TRBV7-9 and TRBJ2-7; D gene ambiguous. The CDR3 has 13 amino acids. Germline CDR1 is SEHNR and CDR2 is FQNEAQ (reference sequence). Trimming removed 5 bases at V and 4 bases at J, with 12 bases between. DNA for the CDR3: TGTGCCAGCAGCATTGGACCTGTTTACGAGCAGTACTTC. Translating it yields CASSIGPVYEQYF.

This clonotype was detected many times. The CDR3 nucleotides read TGTGCCAGCAGCTTGCCGGGGGATACGCAGTATTTT. Protein: CASSLPGDTQYF. The chain carries TRBV5-4 and TRBJ2-3, with D possibly TRBD2 on 5 matching bases. From germline, CDR1 is SGHNT and CDR2 YYREEE (reference sequence). CDR3 size: 12 residues. V was trimmed by 1 base and J by 6 bases, leaving 6 bases between them. Using reference TRBV5-4 and TRBJ2-3 for the parts outside the CDR3, the full variable domain is ETGVTQSPTHLIKTRGQQVTLRCSSQSGHNTVSWYQQALGQGPQFIFQYYREEENGRGNFPPRFSGLQFPNYSSELNVNALELDDSALYLCASSLPGDTQYFGPGTRLTVL.

This clonotype has more than one count but fewer than ten. The genes are TRBV5-1 and TRBJ2-3; weak D call: TRBD1 (5 bases). Per germline, CDR1 SGHRS and CDR2 YFSETQ. The CDR3 is 13 residues long. Deletions cut 7 bases from V and 2 bases from J, with 11 bases between. The CDR3 is CASRKGYTDTQYF. The CDR3 DNA is TGCGCCAGCCGTAAGGGGTACACAGATACGCAGTATTTT.

This clonotype appeared many times. The rearrangement joins TRBV15 to TRBJ1-1, with 9 bases that match TRBD1. The CDR3 totals 15 residues. Germline loops: CDR1 LNHNV, CDR2 YYDKDF (reference sequence). V trimming: 1 base; J trimming: 4 bases; junction bases outside the gene matches: 4. The CDR3 reads CATSRARQGVTEAFF. The DNA of the CDR3 is TGTGCCACCAGCAGAGCTAGACAGGGGGTCACTGAAGCTTTCTTT.

This clonotype was found many times. The V call is TRBV25-1, the J call TRBJ2-5; 12 positions match TRBD2. The CDR3 has 15 amino acids. CDR1 and CDR2 (germline): MGHDK, SYGVNS. V trimming: 3 bases; J trimming: 4 bases; junction bases outside the gene matches: 3. The CDR3 loop reads CASSERGLAGETQYF. The CDR3 DNA sequence: TGTGCCAGCAGTGAGCGGGGACTAGCGGGAGAGACCCAGTACTTC.